Listed below are T cell receptor beta chains from one sample, sequenced in a study of blood T cell repertoires in COVID-19. Generated by immunoSEQ multiplex PCR, the TCRdb table keeps only in-frame clones and is missing some. Among around 310,000 clones, approximately 90% were seen once, and the ten largest hold 8% to 10%. The sequencing sample was made of PBMCs or T cells enriched from blood (not recorded which). The receptors were sampled from a woman in her thirties or forties who had recovered from COVID-19. Each CDR3 is given with its conserved first and last residue. D genes are given only for firm matches. Part of the rows lack a size; the others show once, few, many or a class for expanded clones.

abundance	v_gene	j_gene	d_gene	CDR3nt	CDR3aa
once	TRBV11-2	TRBJ2-1	TRBD2	TGTGCCAGCAGACGACCGGGACTAGCGGGGGGTAATGAGCAGTTCTTC	CASRRPGLAGGNEQFF
NA	TRBV4-3	TRBJ2-2	NA	TGCGCCAGCAGCCAAGATCTCAGGGGTGCTACCGGGGAGCTGTTTTTT	CASSQDLRGATGELFF
NA	TRBV7-2	TRBJ2-1	NA	TGTGCCAGCAGCCCAACGGCCCTGACTAGTAATGAGCAGTTCTTC	CASSPTALTSNEQFF
NA	TRBV6-5	TRBJ2-7	TRBD2	TGTGCCACAACCAAGACTAGCGGCTCCTACGAGCAGTACTTC	CATTKTSGSYEQYF
NA	TRBV19	TRBJ1-1	TRBD1	TGTGCCAGTACCATGGACAGGGTGGGCACTGAAGCTTTCTTT	CASTMDRVGTEAFF
NA	TRBV7-3	TRBJ2-1	NA	TGTGCCAGCAGCTTAACAGGGGACAATGAGCAGTTCTTC	CASSLTGDNEQFF
NA	TRBV4-3	TRBJ2-7	NA	TGCGCCAGCAGCCAAGAAATAGGGGCGCCCTACGAGCAGTACTTC	CASSQEIGAPYEQYF
once	TRBV28	TRBJ1-2	TRBD1	TGTGCCAGCAGTTTACATGGCGACAGGGGGAATCTCTATGGCTACACCTTC	CASSLHGDRGNLYGYTF
NA	TRBV7-2	TRBJ1-5	NA	TGTGCCAGCAGCACCTCCGCGGGCAATCAGCCCCAGCATTTT	CASSTSAGNQPQHF
once	TRBV19	TRBJ2-2	NA	TGTGCCGAGGCCCCTGGGAGCGCGAACACCGGGGAGCTGTTTTTT	CAEAPGSANTGELFF
few	TRBV4-1	TRBJ1-2	NA	TGCGCCAGCAGCCAAGATCGGGGTAGGGATGGCTACACCTTC	CASSQDRGRDGYTF